This T cell receptor (beta chain) was obtained from a study of post-analysis software for immune sequencing data. Prepared libraries of TCR beta cDNA carried unique molecular identifiers. Each CDR3 protein gets one entry after TCRdb re-called the PCR reads with MiXCR. The top ten hold roughly 4.9% of the sample, which has some 800,000 distinct CDR3 sequences, around 46% seen once. CDR1 MDHEN and CDR2 SYDVKM come from the germline V gene. The CDR3 loop spans 19 amino acids. The ends lost 6 bases at V and 9 bases at J; junction bases unmatched: 18. General observations from the study: There were five TRBV segments more frequent in patients than controls, and TRBV5-6, TRBV5-1 and TRBV20-1 were among them.

Comments on this clonotype: Antigen unknown.

Sequencing input: blood. The rearrangement links TRBV28 to TRBJ2-1; TRBD2 agrees at 15 bases. The source is a girl under 18 with multiple sclerosis. For the CDR3, the DNA is TGTGCCAGCAGCCCCGCGGTTTGGGAGGGACTAGCGGGAGGAGGTGAGCAGTTCTTC. The encoded protein is CASSPAVWEGLAGGGEQFF.